This entry lists 4 T cell receptor beta chains sequenced from one sample in a study of blood T cell repertoires in COVID-19. Produced via immunoSEQ multiplex PCR; TCRdb's table is partial and in-frame only. The table lists 110,000 to 150,000 clones, 85% to 90% of them singletons. The sequenced material came from peripheral blood. The receptors originated from a woman of 80 years or more with acute or convalescent COVID-19.

The sample holds one count of this clone. The CDR3 protein is CASSYGQGHPPLHF. The CDR3 region has the DNA TGTGCCAGCAGTTACGGGCAGGGCCATCCACCCCTCCACTTT. The chain uses TRBV6-5 and TRBJ1-6, with D maybe TRBD1 (5 bases). There are 14 residues in the CDR3. In germline, CDR1 is MNHEY, CDR2 SVGAGI. Trimming took off 2 bases at V and 11 bases at J, with 13 bases between the two ends.

This rearrangement joins TRBV21-1 to TRBJ2-5; the DNA was not compared with TRBD1, the D call given in the table. TRBV21-1 is reported as a pseudogene. The CDR3 sequence is 17 residues long. CDR3 residues: CASSKAGTGGSQETQYF. The CDR3 nucleotides are TGTGCCAGCAGCAAAGCGGGGACAGGGGGCTCGCAAGAGACCCAGTACTTC.

The chain is built from TRBV12-5 and TRBJ1-6; D call uncertain. The CDR3 spans 16 residues. Germline V gene data show CDR1 as LGHNT and CDR2 as FRNRAP. Trimming cost V 5 bases and J 3 bases, with 14 bases left between them. The CDR3 region is CASGVNAGNYNSPLHF. The CDR3 region has the DNA TGTGCTAGTGGTGTCAACGCGGGAAACTATAATTCACCCCTCCACTTT.

This clone has just one count. CDR3 in amino acids: CASSTRDRQETQYF. CDR3 sequence (DNA): TGTGCCAGTAGTACCAGGGACAGGCAAGAGACCCAGTACTTC. The chain links TRBV19 to TRBJ2-5; 8 bases align to TRBD1. This CDR3 comprises 14 residues. With 4 bases clipped from V and 2 bases from J, the junction kept 3 bases outside the gene matches. The germline CDR1 and CDR2 sequences are LNHDA and SQIVND (reference sequence).